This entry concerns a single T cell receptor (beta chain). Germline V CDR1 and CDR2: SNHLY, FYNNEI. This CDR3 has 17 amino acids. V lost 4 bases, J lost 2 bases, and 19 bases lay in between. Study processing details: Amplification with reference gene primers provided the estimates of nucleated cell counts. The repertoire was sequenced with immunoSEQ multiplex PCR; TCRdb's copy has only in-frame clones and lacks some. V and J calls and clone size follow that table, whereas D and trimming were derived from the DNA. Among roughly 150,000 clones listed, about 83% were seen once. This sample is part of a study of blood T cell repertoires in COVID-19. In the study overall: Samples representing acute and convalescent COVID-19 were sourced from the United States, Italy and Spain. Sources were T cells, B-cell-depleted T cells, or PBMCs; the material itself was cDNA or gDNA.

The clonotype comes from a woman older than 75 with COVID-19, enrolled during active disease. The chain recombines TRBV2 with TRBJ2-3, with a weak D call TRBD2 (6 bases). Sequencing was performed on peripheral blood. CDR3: CASSGRRLARDTDTQYF. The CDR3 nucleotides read TGTGCCAGCAGTGGAAGACGCCTAGCGAGAGACACAGATACGCAGTATTTT.